Each of the 16 T cell receptor beta chains below was sequenced from the same sample in a study of early T cells in non-severe SARS-CoV-2 infection (dated by TCRdb to the early 2020s). Libraries were prepared through 5' RACE. For sequencing, a NextSeq 500 was employed. The public sequencing data were trimmed at Q25 with fastp and processed into clonotypes with MiXCR by TCRdb, which kept only in-frame beta chains. Rows are combined by CDR3 protein, so each entry shows the most common genes and DNA. Here the sample has 85,000 to 90,000 distinct CDR3 sequences; around 15% occur a single time. Under 7.5% of the sample belongs to the ten largest clones. Sequenced sample: whole blood. The receptors stem from an adult who was a healthcare worker with PCR-confirmed SARS-CoV-2 infection or an uninfected control (not recorded which).

The chain employs TRBV5-6 and TRBJ2-7; D gene uncertain. This CDR3 region has 13 residues. V lost 5 bases to trimming and J lost 4 bases, with 13 bases between them. Germline CDR1 and CDR2: SGHDT and YYEEEE. CDR3 sequence: CASSSTHRYEQYF. The CDR3 DNA reads as TGTGCCAGCAGTTCAACCCACCGATACGAGCAGTACTTC.

This clonotype was detected only a few times. The chain carries TRBV5-4 and TRBJ1-3, with D tentatively TRBD1 (6 bases). Germline-derived CDR1 and CDR2 are SGHNT and YYREEE (reference sequence). Trimming pared 4 bases from V and 0 bases from J, leaving 14 bases between. The CDR3 has 16 amino acids. CDR3 loop: CASSPTGLLSGNTIYF. The CDR3 bases are TGTGCCAGCAGCCCTACAGGGTTACTCTCTGGAAACACCATATATTTT.

This clonotype was counted only a few times. The V and J genes are TRBV28 and TRBJ2-2; TRBD1 agrees at 8 bases. Per the germline V gene, CDR1 is MDHEN and CDR2 is SYDVKM. Trimming at V came to 3 bases and at J to 6 bases, leaving 9 bases not matched to a gene. The CDR3 has 16 residues. CDR3 in DNA: TGTGCCAGCAGTTTCCTCGGACAGGGCCCGTCCGGGGAGCTGTTTTTT. This sequence encodes CASSFLGQGPSGELFF.

The chain has TRBV6-5 and TRBJ2-3, with 8 bases identical to TRBD2. The CDR3 is 15 residues long. J was trimmed by 7 bases and V by 0 bases; bases with no gene match: 6. Germline CDR1 MNHEY, CDR2 SVGAGI. In nucleotides, the CDR3 is TGTGCCAGCAGTTACTCTACTAGCGGCGCGAATACGCAGTATTTT. It translates to CASSYSTSGANTQYF.

The chain uses TRBV7-8 and TRBJ1-4; 9 bases match TRBD1. Germline assignment: CDR1 SGHVS and CDR2 FQNEAQ. Trimming cost V 6 bases and J 4 bases; bases outside gene matches: 0. This CDR3 comprises 13 residues. CDR3 residues: CASRGQGNEKLFF. DNA for the CDR3: TGTGCCAGCAGGGGACAGGGTAATGAAAAACTGTTTTTT. The full variable domain, in which reference TRBV7-8 and TRBJ1-4 provide the parts outside the CDR3, is GAGVSQSPRYKVAKRGQDVALRCDPISGHVSLFWYQQALGQGPEFLTYFQNEAQLDKSGLPSDRFFAERPEGSVSTLKIQRTQQEDSAVYLCASRGQGNEKLFFGSGTQLSVL.

This clonotype was detected only a few times. The chain uses TRBV5-1 and TRBJ1-6; 8 bases align to TRBD1. V lost 2 bases and J lost 5; bases outside the gene matches: 3. CDR1 is SGHRS, CDR2 YFSETQ, per germline. CDR3 length equals 15 residues. The DNA of the CDR3 is TGCGCCAGCAGCTTAGGACAGGGCGATAATTCACCCCTCCACTTT. It translates to CASSLGQGDNSPLHF.

This chain uses TRBV7-2 with TRBJ2-7; the D gene is possibly TRBD1 (5 bases). The V and J ends lost 5 bases and 0 bases respectively, with 11 bases between them. The CDR3 has 14 amino acids. From germline, CDR1 is SGHTA and CDR2 FQGNSA. As DNA, the CDR3 is TGTGCCAGCAGCGCCCTCAGGGACTCCTACGAGCAGTACTTC. It is translated as CASSALRDSYEQYF.

The sample holds a few counts of this clonotype. The chain carries TRBV12-3 or TRBV12-4 and TRBJ2-5, with D perhaps TRBD2 (6 bases). V was trimmed by 5 bases and J by 4 bases, leaving 17 bases between them. The CDR3 sequence is 15 residues long. The CDR3 is CASSPVSSVGETQYF. The CDR3 coding sequence is TGTGCCAGCAGTCCAGTTTCTAGCGTGGGAGAGACCCAGTACTTC.

This chain joins TRBV28 and TRBJ2-7; maybe TRBD1 (5 bases). Germline CDR1 is MDHEN and CDR2 is SYDVKM. Trimming took 10 bases from V and 3 from J, leaving 13 bases between them. The CDR3 is made up of 12 amino acids. As DNA, the CDR3 is TGTGCCACAGGAACAGGTAACTACGAGCAGTACTTC. Its translation is CATGTGNYEQYF.

The chain carries TRBV7-2 and TRBJ2-1, with TRBD2 identical over 12 bases. The CDR3 has 16 amino acids. Trimming took 2 bases from V and 7 from J; bases not matched to a gene: 6. Germline CDR1 is SGHTA and CDR2 is FQGNSA. CDR3 region: CASSLLAGGQVNEQFF. Written as DNA, the CDR3 is TGTGCCAGCAGCTTACTAGCGGGGGGGCAGGTAAATGAGCAGTTCTTC.

This clonotype appeared a few times. The chain joins TRBV2 to TRBJ2-5; possibly TRBD2 for D (6 bases). This CDR3 region has 15 residues. Germline-derived CDR1 and CDR2 are SNHLY and FYNNEI. Trimming took 0 bases from V and 4 from J, leaving 12 bases between them. The CDR3 DNA sequence: TGTGCCAGCAGTGAAGCATCGGGGGAAGGAGAGACCCAGTACTTC. Its translation: CASSEASGEGETQYF.

The sample holds a few counts of this clonotype. The chain uses TRBV11-2 and TRBJ2-7; D perhaps matches TRBD1 (6 bases). This CDR3 region has 14 residues. Germline V gives CDR1 SGHAT, CDR2 FQNNGV. The V gene lost 4 bases and the J gene lost 3 bases, with 13 bases spanning the gap. In DNA, the CDR3 is TGTGCCAGCAGCTCGCCCACAGGGCTCTACGAGCAGTACTTC. It encodes CASSSPTGLYEQYF.

The CDR3 region is CASSHRVNPSGGPLYEQYF. The CDR3 region has the DNA TGTGCCAGCAGCCATCGAGTGAACCCCAGCGGGGGGCCCCTTTACGAGCAGTACTTC. The gene calls are TRBV14 and TRBJ2-7, with TRBD2 matching 9 bases. V gave up 3 bases and J gave up 4 bases; unmatched junction bases: 19. Germline CDR1 SGHDN, CDR2 FVKESK. The CDR3 runs 19 residues. The variable domain in full, completed from reference TRBV14 and TRBJ2-7, reads EAGVTQFPSHSVIEKGQTVTLRCDPISGHDNLYWYRRVMGKEIKFLLHFVKESKQDESGMPNNRFLAERTGGTYSTLKVQPAELEDSGVYFCASSHRVNPSGGPLYEQYFGPGTRLTVT.

This clonotype has more than one count but fewer than ten. V is TRBV29-1 and J is TRBJ2-7; D possibly corresponds to TRBD1 (6 bases). This CDR3 region has 11 residues. Per the germline V gene, CDR1 is SQVTM and CDR2 is ANQGSEA. Trimming shortened V by 6 bases and J by 5 bases, and 11 bases separated the two germline ends. The DNA of the CDR3 is TGCAGCGTGGAGAACAGGGACGAGCAGTACTTC. It codes for CSVENRDEQYF.

The V call is TRBV20-1, the J call TRBJ1-6; 9 bases align to TRBD1. There are 13 residues in the CDR3. The V gene end was trimmed by 5 bases and the J gene end by 13 bases; junction bases not matched to a gene: 9. Germline CDR1 and CDR2: DFQATT and SNEGSKA (reference sequence). CDR3 nucleotide sequence: TGCAGTGCTCACCGACAGGGGGTTACCCCCCTCCACTTT. Its translation is CSAHRQGVTPLHF.

This clonotype has only a few counts. The chain recombines TRBV28 with TRBJ2-4, with 7 bases matching TRBD1. V was pared by 6 bases and J by 0 bases, with 11 bases of the junction left unmatched. The CDR3 covers 17 residues. CDR1 MDHEN and CDR2 SYDVKM come from the germline V gene. This CDR3 reads CASSTTRDSLAKNIQYF. The CDR3 DNA follows: TGTGCCAGCAGCACCACTCGGGACAGCCTAGCCAAAAACATTCAGTACTTC.